This TCR beta chain was recorded in a study of blood T cells in healthy people across ages. This CDR3 has 14 amino acids. Between the trimmed V and J ends, which lost 4 bases and 8 bases, there was a span of 17 bases. From germline, CDR1 is DFQATT and CDR2 SNEGSKA (reference sequence). A second PCR of 7 to 11 cycles used a sample-barcoded 5' primer and a J-beta primer mix. From the 5' RACE reads, TCRdb called clonotypes with MiXCR, one entry per CDR3 protein. This sample has hundreds of thousands of distinct CDR3 sequences; around three fifths occur once, and the top ten carry roughly 25%. Input material: blood. The chain carries TRBV20-1 and TRBJ1-4; D possibly corresponds to TRBD1 (5 bases). This clonotype originated in a man aged 35 to 55 in good health. The DNA for the CDR3 is TGCAGTGCTACCGGGACCCTTATAGAGGAAAAACTGTTTTTT. It specifies CSATGTLIEEKLFF.